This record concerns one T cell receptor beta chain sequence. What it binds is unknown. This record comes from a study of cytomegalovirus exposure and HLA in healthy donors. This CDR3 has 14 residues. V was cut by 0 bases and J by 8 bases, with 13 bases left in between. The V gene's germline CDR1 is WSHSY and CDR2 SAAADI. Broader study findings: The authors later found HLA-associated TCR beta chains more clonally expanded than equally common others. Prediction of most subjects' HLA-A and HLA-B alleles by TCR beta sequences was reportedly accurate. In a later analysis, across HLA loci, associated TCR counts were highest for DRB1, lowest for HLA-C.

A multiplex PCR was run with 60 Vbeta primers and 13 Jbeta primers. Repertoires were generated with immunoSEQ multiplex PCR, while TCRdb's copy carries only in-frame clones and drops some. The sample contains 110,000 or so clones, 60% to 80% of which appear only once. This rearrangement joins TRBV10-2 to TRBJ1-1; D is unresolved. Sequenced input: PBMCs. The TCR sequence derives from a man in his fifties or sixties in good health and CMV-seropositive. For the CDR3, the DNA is TGCGCCAGCAGTGAGTCGGGCAGCAGCACAGAAGCTTTCTTT. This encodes CASSESGSSTEAFF.